Below, 21 T cell receptor beta chains from the same sample are listed, as sequenced in a study of T cells after yellow fever vaccination (dated by TCRdb to the late 2010s). To prepare the library, 5' RACE was applied. Reads for this sample came from an Illumina HiSeq 2500. TCRdb reprocessing: public reads trimmed at Q25 with fastp, clones called with MiXCR, in-frame beta chains kept. Records with the same CDR3 protein are collapsed into one entry carrying the most frequent genes and DNA. This sample gives 500,000 to 650,000 distinct CDR3 sequences in total; around a sixth of them show up just once. The ten most abundant clones make up 15% to 20% of the sample. The treatment or condition label here, explained by the study, means: live attenuated yellow fever vaccine strain. Sequencing was performed on PBMCs, taken about 5 days after the first yellow fever vaccination. The receptors were gathered from a man between 18 and 29 years old who received the YFV17D yellow fever vaccine.

The J gene is TRBJ2-5, the V gene TRBV7-3; D is unresolved. Germline V gene data show CDR1 as SGHTA and CDR2 as FQGTGA. V shed 2 bases and J shed 5 bases, with 9 bases lying between them. The CDR3 consists of 13 residues. As DNA, the CDR3 is TGTGCCAGCAGCTTAGAGCTGATGGAGACCCAGTACTTC. Translating it yields CASSLELMETQYF.

The genes are TRBV9 and TRBJ2-5; D is possibly TRBD2 (5 bases). The CDR3 totals 15 residues. Per germline, CDR1 SGDLS and CDR2 YYNGEE. V lost 0 bases to trimming and J lost 4 bases, with 13 bases between them. The CDR3 is CASSVGPTSGETQYF. The CDR3 region has the DNA TGTGCCAGCAGCGTAGGTCCAACGAGCGGAGAGACCCAGTACTTC.

The chain links TRBV10-3 to TRBJ2-2; TRBD2 is a possible D gene (6 bases). Germline-derived CDR1 and CDR2 are ENHRY and SYGVKD. The CDR3 has 15 amino acids. Deletions cut 1 base from V and 6 bases from J, with 12 bases between. CDR3 bases: TGTGCCATCAGTGAGTTACCTGCGGGGTCCGGGGAGCTGTTTTTT. Amino acid sequence: CAISELPAGSGELFF.

This clonotype was counted at least ten times. The rearrangement joins TRBV7-2 to TRBJ2-2; D is unclear. The CDR3 runs to 13 residues. The germline V gene has CDR1 SGHTA and CDR2 FQGNSA. The V end was cut by 5 bases, the J end by 6 bases, with 10 bases between. DNA of the CDR3: TGTGCCAGCAGCCCATCCAAGGCCGGGGAGCTGTTTTTT. Translation: CASSPSKAGELFF.

This chain joins TRBV12-3 or TRBV12-4 and TRBJ1-2; tentatively, D is TRBD1 (6 bases). This CDR3 comprises 13 residues. The ends were cut back, 6 bases at V and 4 bases at J, with 12 bases in the middle. In nucleotides, the CDR3 is TGTGCCAGCAGCCCGGGACACACCTATGGCTACACCTTC. Encoded protein: CASSPGHTYGYTF.

This clonotype was counted at least ten times. This rearrangement joins TRBV5-1 to TRBJ2-5; D tentatively fits TRBD1 or TRBD2 (5 bases each). This CDR3 comprises 14 residues. Germline V gene data show CDR1 as SGHRS and CDR2 as YFSETQ. Trimming stripped 5 bases from V and 3 bases from J, with 14 bases between. CDR3 in amino acids: CASRERDGKETQYF. The CDR3 DNA follows: TGCGCCAGCAGAGAGAGGGACGGCAAAGAGACCCAGTACTTC.

This clonotype was seen only a few times. The chain joins TRBV6-4 to TRBJ1-2; D unclear. Germline values: CDR1 MRHNA, CDR2 SNTAGT. This CDR3 has 12 amino acids. V shed 5 bases and J shed 6 bases, with 10 bases lying between them. In DNA, the CDR3 is TGTGCCAGCAGTAAATCCTCAAATGGCTACACCTTC. Its protein product is CASSKSSNGYTF.

This clonotype was detected only a few times. The chain is built from TRBV6-2 or TRBV6-3 and TRBJ2-2, with D perhaps TRBD2 (6 bases). This CDR3 has 16 amino acids. CDR1 and CDR2 (germline): MNHEY, SVGEGT. V lost 3 bases and J 0 bases, leaving 11 bases between the germline ends. CDR3 coding DNA: TGTGCCAGCAGTTATTGGGGACTCGCGAACACCGGGGAGCTGTTTTTT. It is translated as CASSYWGLANTGELFF.

This clonotype was counted between two and nine times. The chain has TRBV20-1 and TRBJ1-3; D is undetermined. In germline, CDR1 is DFQATT, CDR2 SNEGSKA (reference sequence). Between the trimmed V and J ends, which lost 5 bases and 4 bases, there was a span of 9 bases. This CDR3 is built from 12 residues. The CDR3 spells CSAAGMGNTIYF. Here the CDR3 DNA reads TGCAGTGCTGCGGGGATGGGAAACACCATATATTTT.

The rearrangement joins TRBV27 to TRBJ2-7; no reliable D call. Germline CDR1 is MNHEY and CDR2 is SMNVEV (reference sequence). V lost 5 bases and J 6 bases, leaving 14 bases between the germline ends. The CDR3 extends over 13 amino acids. CDR3 nucleotides: TGTGCCAGCAGTCTCGGACGAGTACGCGAGCAGTACTTC. Its protein is CASSLGRVREQYF.

V gene TRBV20-1 combines with J gene TRBJ2-3, with D hard to call. CDR1 and CDR2 from the germline V gene are DFQATT and SNEGSKA (reference sequence). The V and J ends lost 3 bases and 6 bases respectively, with 10 bases between them. The CDR3 covers 12 residues. Here the CDR3 DNA reads TGCAGTGCTAGTTCGGCAGGCGATACGCAGTATTTT. Encoded protein: CSASSAGDTQYF.

J is TRBJ2-5 and V is TRBV6-2 or TRBV6-3, with D possibly being TRBD2 (6 bases). This CDR3 comprises 16 residues. Looked up from germline, CDR1 is MNHEY and CDR2 is SVGEGT. V was trimmed by 6 bases and J by 4 bases, leaving 21 bases between them. The CDR3: CASSLWSGVGGETQYF. The CDR3 DNA follows: TGTGCCAGCAGCCTCTGGTCGGGGGTAGGAGGAGAGACCCAGTACTTC.

The V call is TRBV4-2, the J call TRBJ2-4; D unresolved. There are 14 residues in the CDR3. The ends were cut back, 2 bases at V and 11 bases at J, with 16 bases in the middle. Per germline, CDR1 LGHNA and CDR2 YNFKEQ. The CDR3 reads CASSQSPDLKLQYF. The CDR3 DNA reads TGTGCCAGCAGCCAATCTCCTGACTTAAAACTTCAGTACTTC.

This clonotype was seen more than once but under ten times. The chain carries TRBV20-1 and TRBJ2-1; 15 bases line up with TRBD2. Germline values: CDR1 DFQATT, CDR2 SNEGSKA (reference sequence). Trimming cost V 5 bases and J 7 bases; bases outside gene matches: 9. This CDR3 spans 16 amino acids. The CDR3 sequence is CSAQLGLAGGQNEQFF. The CDR3 DNA follows: TGCAGTGCTCAACTGGGACTAGCGGGGGGCCAAAATGAGCAGTTCTTC.

This clonotype was observed a handful of times. This chain connects TRBV12-3 or TRBV12-4 to TRBJ1-4; D not resolved. The CDR3 contains 15 residues. Trimming took off 7 bases at V and 5 bases at J, with 17 bases between the two ends. CDR3 region: CASIKDRWKNEKLFF. The CDR3 DNA is TGTGCCAGCATTAAGGACCGCTGGAAAAATGAAAAACTGTTTTTT.

The chain recombines TRBV7-2 with TRBJ1-2; 9 bases are shared with TRBD1. Germline lookup yields CDR1 SGHTA and CDR2 FQGNSA. The CDR3 loop spans 15 amino acids. The V segment lost 5 bases and the J segment 4 bases; nucleotides outside the gene matches: 8. CDR3 nucleotides: TGTGCCAGCAGCCCGCGGGACAGGGCAATCTATGGCTACACCTTC. This codes for CASSPRDRAIYGYTF.

The table lists this clonotype with many counts. This rearrangement joins TRBV4-3 to TRBJ1-4; D might be TRBD1 (5 bases). Trimming pared 0 bases from V and 13 bases from J, leaving 15 bases between. The germline V gene encodes CDR1 LGHNA and CDR2 YSLEER. The CDR3 runs 14 residues. The CDR3 DNA reads as TGCGCCAGCAGCCAAGAGCGCCAGGGTAATCCACTGTTTTTT. Its translation: CASSQERQGNPLFF.

This clonotype was detected only a few times. V usage is TRBV7-9 and J usage is TRBJ2-1; TRBD2 might be the D (7 bases). Germline V gene sequence: CDR1 SEHNR, CDR2 FQNEAQ (reference sequence). V shed 5 bases and J shed 8 bases, with 16 bases lying between them. The CDR3 runs 14 residues. CDR3 coding DNA: TGTGCCAGCAGCCCGAGTCGGGGGGCGGATGAGCAGTTCTTC. Its protein is CASSPSRGADEQFF.

This clonotype was counted at least ten times. V is TRBV18 and J is TRBJ1-3; 12 bases are a match to TRBD1. This CDR3 contains 17 residues. Germline V gives CDR1 KGHSH, CDR2 LQKENI. The V segment lost 0 bases and the J segment 4 bases; nucleotides outside the gene matches: 4. This CDR3 reads CASSPPTGTGGGNTIYF. CDR3 DNA sequence: TGTGCCAGCTCACCACCGACCGGGACAGGGGGCGGAAACACCATATATTTT.

This clonotype appeared many times. Here the CDR3 DNA reads TGTGCCAGCAGTTCGGGACAGGGGTCGAGGCAGTTCTTC. Amino acid sequence: CASSSGQGSRQFF. The V gene is TRBV28, the J gene TRBJ2-1; 10 bases match TRBD1. From germline, CDR1 is MDHEN and CDR2 SYDVKM. J lost 12 bases, V lost 4 bases, and 6 bases had no gene match. This CDR3 has 13 amino acids.

This clonotype was counted a few times. The V gene is TRBV7-2, the J gene TRBJ2-2; tentatively, D is TRBD2 (7 bases). CDR3 length: 17 amino acids. Germline CDR1 and CDR2: SGHTA and FQGNSA. V lost 4 bases, J lost 5 bases, and 20 bases lay in between. The CDR3 region has the DNA TGTGCCAGCAGCTCGAACGGAGGGGGGGCGGGGACCGGGGAGCTGTTTTTT. Translation: CASSSNGGGAGTGELFF.